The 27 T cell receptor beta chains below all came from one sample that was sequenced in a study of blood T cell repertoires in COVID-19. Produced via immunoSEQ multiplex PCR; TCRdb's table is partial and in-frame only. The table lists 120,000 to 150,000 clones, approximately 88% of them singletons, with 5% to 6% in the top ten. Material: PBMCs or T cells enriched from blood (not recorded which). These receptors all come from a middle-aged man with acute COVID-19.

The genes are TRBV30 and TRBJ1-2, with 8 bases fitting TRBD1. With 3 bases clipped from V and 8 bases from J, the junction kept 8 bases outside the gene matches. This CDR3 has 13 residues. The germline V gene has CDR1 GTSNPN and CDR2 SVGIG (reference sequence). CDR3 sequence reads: CAWRYQGARGYTF. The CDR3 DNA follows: TGTGCCTGGAGGTATCAGGGGGCGCGCGGCTACACCTTC.

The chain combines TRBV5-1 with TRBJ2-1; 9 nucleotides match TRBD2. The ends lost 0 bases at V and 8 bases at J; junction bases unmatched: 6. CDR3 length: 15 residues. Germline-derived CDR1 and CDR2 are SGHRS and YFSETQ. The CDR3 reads CASSLDLAGVDEQFF. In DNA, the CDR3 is TGCGCCAGCAGCTTGGACTTAGCGGGAGTGGATGAGCAGTTCTTC.

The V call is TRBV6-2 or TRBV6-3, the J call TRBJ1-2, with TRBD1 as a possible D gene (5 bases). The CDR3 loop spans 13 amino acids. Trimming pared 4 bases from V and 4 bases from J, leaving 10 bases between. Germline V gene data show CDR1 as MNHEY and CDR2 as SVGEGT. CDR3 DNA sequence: TGTGCCAGCAGTTTGGACATAGCCTATGGCTACACCTTC. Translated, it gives CASSLDIAYGYTF.

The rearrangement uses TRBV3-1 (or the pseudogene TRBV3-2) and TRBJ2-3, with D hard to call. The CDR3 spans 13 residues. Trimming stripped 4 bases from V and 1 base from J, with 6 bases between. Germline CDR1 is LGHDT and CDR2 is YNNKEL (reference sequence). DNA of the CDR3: TGTGCCAGCAGCCCACTCGGCACAGATACGCAGTATTTT. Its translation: CASSPLGTDTQYF.

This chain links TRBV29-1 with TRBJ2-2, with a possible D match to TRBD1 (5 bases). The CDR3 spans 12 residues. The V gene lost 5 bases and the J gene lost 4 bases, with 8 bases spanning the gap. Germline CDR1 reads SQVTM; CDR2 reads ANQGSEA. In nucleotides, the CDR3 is TGCAGCGTTAACAGGCCCACCGGGGAGCTGTTTTTT. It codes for CSVNRPTGELFF.

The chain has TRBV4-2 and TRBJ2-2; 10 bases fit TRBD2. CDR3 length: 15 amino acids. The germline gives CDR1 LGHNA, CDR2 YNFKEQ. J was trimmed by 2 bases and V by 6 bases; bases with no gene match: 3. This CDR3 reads CASRLAGGNTGELFF. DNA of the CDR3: TGTGCCAGCAGATTAGCGGGGGGCAACACCGGGGAGCTGTTTTTT.

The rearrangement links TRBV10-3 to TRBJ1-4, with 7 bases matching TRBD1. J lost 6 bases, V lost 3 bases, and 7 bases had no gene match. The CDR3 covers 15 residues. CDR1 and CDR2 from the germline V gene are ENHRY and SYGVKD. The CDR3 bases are TGTGCCATCAGTGAAGAAAACAGGGGCGATGAAAAACTGTTTTTT. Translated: CAISEENRGDEKLFF.

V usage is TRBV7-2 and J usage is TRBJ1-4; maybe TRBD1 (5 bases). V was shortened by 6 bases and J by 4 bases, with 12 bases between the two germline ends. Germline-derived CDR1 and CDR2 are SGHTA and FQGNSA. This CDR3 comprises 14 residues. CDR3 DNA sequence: TGTGCCAGCAGACACGACAGAAATAATGAAAAACTGTTTTTT. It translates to CASRHDRNNEKLFF.

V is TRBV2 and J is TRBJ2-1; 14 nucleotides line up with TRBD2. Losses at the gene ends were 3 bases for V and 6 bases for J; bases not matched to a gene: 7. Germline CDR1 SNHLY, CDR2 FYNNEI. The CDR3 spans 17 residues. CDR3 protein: CASSETSGGARGNEQFF. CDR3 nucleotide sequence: TGTGCCAGCAGTGAGACTAGCGGGGGGGCCAGGGGCAATGAGCAGTTCTTC.

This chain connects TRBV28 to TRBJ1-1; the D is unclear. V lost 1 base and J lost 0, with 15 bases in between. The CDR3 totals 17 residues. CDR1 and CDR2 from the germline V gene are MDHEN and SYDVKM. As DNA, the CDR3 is TGTGCCAGCAGTTTATTTGGGAGAAGAGGAGTGAACACTGAAGCTTTCTTT. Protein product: CASSLFGRRGVNTEAFF.

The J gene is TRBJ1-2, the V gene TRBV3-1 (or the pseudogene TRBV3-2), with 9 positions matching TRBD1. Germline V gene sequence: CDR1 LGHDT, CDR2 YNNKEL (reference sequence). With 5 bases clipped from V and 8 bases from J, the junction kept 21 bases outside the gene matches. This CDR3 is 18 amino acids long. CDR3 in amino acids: CASSSPSLTGTGMEGYTF. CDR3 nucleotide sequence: TGTGCCAGCAGCTCTCCCTCCCTAACCGGGACAGGGATGGAAGGCTACACCTTC.

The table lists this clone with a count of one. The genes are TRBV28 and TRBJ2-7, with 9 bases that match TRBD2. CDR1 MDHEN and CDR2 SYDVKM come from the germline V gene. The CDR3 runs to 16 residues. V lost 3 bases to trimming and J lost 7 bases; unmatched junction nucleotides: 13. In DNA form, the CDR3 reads TGTGCCAGCAGTTTCCCCCTGGCGGGAGGGCCGGGTGAGCAGTACTTC. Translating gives CASSFPLAGGPGEQYF. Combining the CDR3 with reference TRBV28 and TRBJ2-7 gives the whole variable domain DVKVTQSSRYLVKRTGEKVFLECVQDMDHENMFWYRQDPGLGLRLIYFSYDVKMKEKGDIPEGYSVSREKKERFSLILESASTNQTSMYLCASSFPLAGGPGEQYFGPGTRLTVT.

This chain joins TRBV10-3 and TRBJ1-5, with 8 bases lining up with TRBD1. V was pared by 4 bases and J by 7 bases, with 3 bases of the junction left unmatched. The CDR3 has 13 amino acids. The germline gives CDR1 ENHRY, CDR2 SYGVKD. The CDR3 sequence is CAISGGQEQPQHF. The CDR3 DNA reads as TGTGCCATCAGTGGGGGACAGGAACAGCCCCAGCATTTT.

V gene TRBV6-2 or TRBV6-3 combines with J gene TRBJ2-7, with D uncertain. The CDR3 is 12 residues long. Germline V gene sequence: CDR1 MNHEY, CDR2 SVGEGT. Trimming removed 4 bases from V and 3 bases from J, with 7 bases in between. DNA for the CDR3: TGTGCCAGCAGTTCCCCATTCTACGAGCAGTACTTC. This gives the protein CASSSPFYEQYF.

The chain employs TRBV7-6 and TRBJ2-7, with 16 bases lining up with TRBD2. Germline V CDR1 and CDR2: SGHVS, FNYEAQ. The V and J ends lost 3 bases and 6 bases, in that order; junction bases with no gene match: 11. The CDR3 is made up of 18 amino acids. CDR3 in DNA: TGTGCCAGCAGCTTGGACGTGGGACTAGCGGGAGGGAGGTCCGAGCAGTACTTC. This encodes CASSLDVGLAGGRSEQYF.

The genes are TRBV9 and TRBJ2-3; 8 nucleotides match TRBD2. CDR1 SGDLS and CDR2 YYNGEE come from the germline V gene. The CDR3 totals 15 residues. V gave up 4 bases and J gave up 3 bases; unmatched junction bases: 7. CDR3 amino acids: CASSLAGKGTDTQYF. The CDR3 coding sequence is TGTGCCAGCAGCCTAGCGGGCAAGGGGACAGATACGCAGTATTTT.

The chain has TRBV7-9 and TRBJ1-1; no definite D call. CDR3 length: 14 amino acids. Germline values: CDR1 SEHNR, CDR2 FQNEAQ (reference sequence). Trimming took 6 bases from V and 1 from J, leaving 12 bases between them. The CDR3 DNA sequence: TGTGCCAGCAGACCAGTACGGAGGAACACTGAAGCTTTCTTT. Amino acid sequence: CASRPVRRNTEAFF.

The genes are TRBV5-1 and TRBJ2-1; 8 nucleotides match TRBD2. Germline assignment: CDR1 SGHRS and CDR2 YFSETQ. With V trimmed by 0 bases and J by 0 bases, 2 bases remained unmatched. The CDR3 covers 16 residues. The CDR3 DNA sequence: TGCGCCAGCAGCTTGGACCGGGGGGGCTCCTACAATGAGCAGTTCTTC. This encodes CASSLDRGGSYNEQFF.

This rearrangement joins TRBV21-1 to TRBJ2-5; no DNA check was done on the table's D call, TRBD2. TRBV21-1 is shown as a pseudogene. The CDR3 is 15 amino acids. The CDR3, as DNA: TGTGCCAGCAGCAAAGAGGTCGCTTCGGGAGAGACCCAGTACTTC. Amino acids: CASSKEVASGETQYF.

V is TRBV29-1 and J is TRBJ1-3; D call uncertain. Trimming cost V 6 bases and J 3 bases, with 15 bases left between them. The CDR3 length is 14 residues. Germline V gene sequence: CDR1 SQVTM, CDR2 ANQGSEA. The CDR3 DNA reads TGCAGCGTACTAGGTTCGGAGCGTGGAAACACCATATATTTT. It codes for CSVLGSERGNTIYF.

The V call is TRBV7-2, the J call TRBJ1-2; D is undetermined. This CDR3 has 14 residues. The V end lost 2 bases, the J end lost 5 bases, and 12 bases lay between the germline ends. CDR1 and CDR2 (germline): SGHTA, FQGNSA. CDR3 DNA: TGTGCCAGCAGCTTAACCCCCCCGAGGTATGGCTACACCTTC. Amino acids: CASSLTPPRYGYTF.

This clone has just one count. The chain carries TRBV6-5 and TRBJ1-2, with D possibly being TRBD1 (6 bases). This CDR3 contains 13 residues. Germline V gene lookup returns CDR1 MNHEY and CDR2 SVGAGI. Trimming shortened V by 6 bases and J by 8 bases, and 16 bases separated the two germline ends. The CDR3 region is CASSPGAGTGYTF. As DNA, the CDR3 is TGTGCCAGCAGCCCCGGGGCAGGGACAGGCTACACCTTC.

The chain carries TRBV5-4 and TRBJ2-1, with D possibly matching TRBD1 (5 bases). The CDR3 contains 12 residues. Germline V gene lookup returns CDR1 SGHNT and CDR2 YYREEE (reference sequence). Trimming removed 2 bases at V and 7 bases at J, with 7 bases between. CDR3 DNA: TGTGCCAGCAGCTTCAGGGTAAATGAGCAGTTCTTC. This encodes CASSFRVNEQFF.

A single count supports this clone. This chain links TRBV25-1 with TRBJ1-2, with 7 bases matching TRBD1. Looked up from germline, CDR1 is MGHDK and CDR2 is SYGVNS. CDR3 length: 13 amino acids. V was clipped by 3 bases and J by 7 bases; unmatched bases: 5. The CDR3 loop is CASSEYRGSGYTF. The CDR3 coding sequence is TGTGCCAGCAGTGAGTACAGGGGTTCTGGCTACACCTTC.

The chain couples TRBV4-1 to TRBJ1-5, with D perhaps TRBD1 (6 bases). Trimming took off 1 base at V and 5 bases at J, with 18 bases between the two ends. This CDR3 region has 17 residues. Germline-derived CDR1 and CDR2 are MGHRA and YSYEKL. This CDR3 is CASSQASTGIWYQPQHF. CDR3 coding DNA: TGCGCCAGCAGCCAAGCCTCCACAGGGATTTGGTATCAGCCCCAGCATTTT.

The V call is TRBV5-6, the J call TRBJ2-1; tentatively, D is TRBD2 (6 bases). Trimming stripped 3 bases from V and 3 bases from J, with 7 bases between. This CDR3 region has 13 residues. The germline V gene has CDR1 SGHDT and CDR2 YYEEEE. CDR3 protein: CASSWGLYNEQFF. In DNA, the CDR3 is TGTGCCAGCAGCTGGGGACTCTACAATGAGCAGTTCTTC.

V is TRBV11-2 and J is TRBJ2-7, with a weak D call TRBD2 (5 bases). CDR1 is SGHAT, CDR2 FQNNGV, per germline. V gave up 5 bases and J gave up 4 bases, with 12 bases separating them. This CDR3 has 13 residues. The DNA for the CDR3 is TGTGCCAGCAGCCTGAGCGGAGGATACGAGCAGTACTTC. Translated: CASSLSGGYEQYF.